This TCR beta chain emerged from a study of T cells after yellow fever vaccination. This clonotype was seen repeatedly, ten times or more. 5'RACE template switching produced TCR cDNA carrying a universal primer site and UMIs. TCRdb re-derived calls from the 5' RACE reads in MiXCR, one entry per CDR3 protein. The table lists a few hundred thousand distinct CDR3 sequences, 3% to 4.5% of them singletons. The CDR3 spans 16 residues. From germline, CDR1 is MNHEY and CDR2 SMNVEV (reference sequence). Trimming removed 8 bases from V and 6 bases from J, with 26 bases in between. This clonotype was sampled from a man between 18 and 35 years old who received the YFV17D yellow fever vaccine. The sample here was PBMCs, taken on the day of the yellow fever booster vaccination. V is TRBV27 and J is TRBJ2-7; D is perhaps TRBD1 or TRBD2 (6 bases each). This CDR3 reads CASPRGTGRTPGEQYF. The CDR3 DNA sequence: TGTGCCAGCCCCAGGGGTACAGGGAGGACCCCTGGCGAGCAGTACTTC.